Following are 19 T cell receptor beta chains from one sample sequenced in a study of blood T cell repertoires in COVID-19. Repertoires were generated with immunoSEQ multiplex PCR, while TCRdb's copy carries only in-frame clones and drops some. The data hold about 350,000 clones, with about nine tenths observed a single time. The source material was PBMCs or T cells enriched from blood (not recorded which). The receptors come from a woman younger than 45 who had been exposed to COVID-19.

In DNA, the CDR3 is TGTGCCAGTAGTAGGGACAGGGGCTCCCCGACTAATGAAAAACTGTTTTTT. Its translation: CASSRDRGSPTNEKLFF. This rearrangement joins TRBV19 to TRBJ1-4; 10 bases match TRBD1. V trimming: 4 bases; J trimming: 2 bases; junction bases outside the gene matches: 7. Per the germline V gene, CDR1 is LNHDA and CDR2 is SQIVND (reference sequence). The length of the CDR3 is 17 residues.

The CDR3 spells CASSSGGRAMGETQYF. CDR3 sequence (DNA): TGTGCCAGCAGCTCGGGGGGCCGGGCCATGGGCGAGACCCAGTACTTC. The gene calls are TRBV11-2 and TRBJ2-5; possible D gene TRBD2, 7 bases. Germline assignment: CDR1 SGHAT and CDR2 FQNNGV. The V end was cut by 4 bases, the J end by 5 bases, with 20 bases between. This CDR3 has 16 amino acids.

The genes are TRBV7-6 and TRBJ2-7; 7 positions match TRBD1. The V segment lost 5 bases and the J segment 3 bases; nucleotides outside the gene matches: 10. The CDR3 length is 15 residues. CDR1 is SGHVS and CDR2 is FNYEAQ in the germline V gene. The CDR3: CASSPGTELFYEQYF. As DNA, the CDR3 is TGTGCCAGCAGCCCCGGGACAGAGCTCTTCTACGAGCAGTACTTC.

This rearrangement joins TRBV7-8 to TRBJ2-6; TRBD2 matches 13 bases. The trim removed 4 bases at V and 3 bases at J, leaving 6 bases unmatched. The CDR3 has 18 residues. CDR1 is SGHVS, CDR2 FQNEAQ, per germline. The CDR3 DNA reads as TGTGCCAGCAGCTCCGGACTAGCGGGAGCTAGTGGGGCCAACGTCCTGACTTTC. Translation: CASSSGLAGASGANVLTF.

The rearrangement joins TRBV9 to TRBJ1-1; D might be TRBD1 (5 bases). This CDR3 spans 15 amino acids. V lost 0 bases and J 1 base, leaving 10 bases between the germline ends. CDR1 and CDR2 (germline): SGDLS, YYNGEE. The CDR3 DNA reads TGTGCCAGCAGCGTAGGTGGGACTTCGAACACTGAAGCTTTCTTT. This gives the protein CASSVGGTSNTEAFF.

The V and J genes are TRBV12-5 and TRBJ1-2; D uncertain. The germline V gene has CDR1 LGHNT and CDR2 FRNRAP. The CDR3 length is 14 residues. V was trimmed by 3 bases and J by 4 bases, leaving 12 bases between them. The CDR3 DNA sequence: TGTGCTAGTGGTTTACCCCCCGGGAGCTATGGCTACACCTTC. Amino acids: CASGLPPGSYGYTF.

This clone has a handful of counts. The chain carries TRBV28 and TRBJ2-7; TRBD2 matches at 7 bases. The CDR3 is 14 residues long. Per the germline V gene, CDR1 is MDHEN and CDR2 is SYDVKM. J gave up 4 bases and V 1 base, and 4 bases lay outside the gene matches. For the CDR3, the DNA is TGTGCCAGCAGTTTATTGCAGGGACTATACGAGCAGTACTTC. Its protein is CASSLLQGLYEQYF.

The rearrangement joins TRBV19 to TRBJ2-5; 12 nucleotides match TRBD2. CDR1 LNHDA and CDR2 SQIVND come from the germline V gene (reference sequence). This CDR3 is 15 amino acids long. Trimming removed 7 bases from V and 1 base from J; junction bases left unmatched: 4. The CDR3 DNA follows: TGTGCCAGTACAGGGACTAGCGGGCTCCAAGAGACCCAGTACTTC. Its protein is CASTGTSGLQETQYF.

J is TRBJ2-2 and V is TRBV5-5, with D possibly matching TRBD1 (6 bases). The CDR3 consists of 15 residues. Germline-derived CDR1 and CDR2 are SGHKS and YYEKEE (reference sequence). Between the trimmed V and J ends, which lost 1 base and 0 bases, there was a span of 7 bases. This CDR3 is CASSLWGPNTGELFF. The CDR3 DNA follows: TGTGCCAGCAGCTTGTGGGGGCCGAACACCGGGGAGCTGTTTTTT.

CDR3: CASTLDSPKTYEQYF. The CDR3 DNA reads TGTGCCAGCACCTTGGACAGCCCCAAAACCTACGAGCAGTACTTC. V and J are TRBV21-1 and TRBJ2-7; no check of the table's D call, TRBD1, against the DNA was made. TRBV21-1 is a known pseudogene. This CDR3 has 15 amino acids.

This sequence joins TRBV3-1 (or the pseudogene TRBV3-2) and TRBJ1-5; D not certain. Germline loops: CDR1 LGHDT, CDR2 YNNKEL (reference sequence). This CDR3 has 15 amino acids. V lost 5 bases and J 4 bases, leaving 15 bases between the germline ends. The CDR3 reads CASSEGRSANQPQHF. The CDR3 DNA follows: TGTGCCAGCAGCGAAGGACGGAGTGCTAATCAGCCCCAGCATTTT.

This chain uses TRBV27 with TRBJ2-7, with TRBD2 identical over 7 bases. CDR3 length: 15 amino acids. The ends lost 5 bases at V and 2 bases at J; junction bases unmatched: 9. CDR1 and CDR2 from the germline V gene are MNHEY and SMNVEV (reference sequence). The CDR3 nucleotides read TGTGCCAGCAGTGCGGCTAGCGGAGGGCCCTACGAGCAGTACTTC. Its translation: CASSAASGGPYEQYF.

The CDR3 reads CASKAGRQVNEKLFF. The CDR3 region has the DNA TGTGCCAGTAAGGCGGGAAGGCAGGTTAATGAAAAACTGTTTTTT. The genes are TRBV11-3 and TRBJ1-4; D gene unclear. Germline-derived CDR1 and CDR2 are SGHNT and YENEEA. The CDR3 extends over 15 amino acids. Deletions cut 9 bases from V and 4 bases from J, with 18 bases between. The whole variable domain, remainder taken from reference TRBV11-3 and TRBJ1-4, is EAGVVQSPRYKIIEKKQPVAFWCNPISGHNTLYWYLQNLGQGPELLIRYENEEAVDDSQLPKDRFSAERLKGVDSTLKIQPAELGDSAVYLCASKAGRQVNEKLFFGSGTQLSVL.

This chain's CDR3 is CASSRGLRTGNYGYTF. The DNA for the CDR3 is TGTGCCAGCAGCCGGGGACTTCGGACAGGGAACTATGGCTACACCTTC. The V call is TRBV11-2, the J call TRBJ1-2; 8 bases align to TRBD1. V shed 5 bases, J shed 2 bases, and the junction held 10 bases outside the gene matches. The CDR3 length is 16 residues. CDR1 and CDR2 (germline): SGHAT, FQNNGV.

The chain uses TRBV19 and TRBJ1-5; D is unresolved. Looked up from germline, CDR1 is LNHDA and CDR2 is SQIVND (reference sequence). This CDR3 is built from 16 residues. Trimming shortened V by 4 bases and J by 6 bases, and 19 bases separated the two germline ends. DNA for the CDR3: TGTGCCAGTAGTAACTGGGCCGGAGGAGGCGGTCAGCCCCAGCATTTT. This translates into CASSNWAGGGGQPQHF.

The V call is TRBV27, the J call TRBJ2-3; D is uncertain. V shed 5 bases and J shed 0 bases, with 3 bases lying between them. The CDR3 runs to 12 residues. Germline CDR1 reads MNHEY; CDR2 reads SMNVEV (reference sequence). The chain's CDR3 is CASSPSTDTQYF. CDR3 in DNA: TGTGCCAGCAGTCCGAGCACAGATACGCAGTATTTT.

Ten or more counts support this clone. The V call is TRBV18, the J call TRBJ2-1, with 9 bases aligning to TRBD1. V shed 2 bases, J shed 5 bases, and the junction held 1 base outside the gene matches. The germline gives CDR1 KGHSH, CDR2 LQKENI. The CDR3 extends over 14 amino acids. Written as DNA, the CDR3 is TGTGCCAGCTCACCAGGACAGGGGAACAATGAGCAGTTCTTC. It yields the protein CASSPGQGNNEQFF.

This chain uses TRBV27 with TRBJ2-1; D is undetermined. Germline V gives CDR1 MNHEY, CDR2 SMNVEV (reference sequence). Trimming stripped 3 bases from V and 0 bases from J, with 6 bases between. The CDR3 consists of 14 residues. CDR3 loop: CASSFVRSYNEQFF. The CDR3 nucleotides read TGTGCCAGCAGTTTTGTGCGCTCCTACAATGAGCAGTTCTTC.

The CDR3 protein is CASSQGTEQYF. CDR3 nucleotides: TGCGCCAGCAGCCAGGGGACAGAGCAGTACTTC. The chain has TRBV5-1 and TRBJ2-7; D is perhaps TRBD1 (6 bases). CDR1 SGHRS and CDR2 YFSETQ come from the germline V gene. Trimming left V 4 bases short and J 7 bases short, with 9 bases between. The CDR3 consists of 11 residues.